This TCR beta chain was profiled in a study of shared clonotypes between healthy human individuals. Every subset's genomic DNA went evenly onto several immunoSEQ plates. Profiling relied on immunoSEQ multiplex PCR, and the TCRdb table lists in-frame clones only, not all of them. The sample records a few million clones, approximately 95% being singletons. Worth noting for this clone: Antigen unknown. Other DNA sequences from this sample encode an identical CDR3 as well.

General observations from the study: What naive subsets generally showed was a larger estimated richness than memory subsets showed.

With 0 bases clipped from V and 4 bases from J, the junction kept 0 bases outside the gene matches. This CDR3 has 15 residues. Germline V lookup: CDR1 SNHLY, CDR2 FYNNEI. The V and J genes are TRBV2 and TRBJ2-1; the match to TRBD2 covers 10 bases. Source material: naive CD4+ T cells from PBMCs. Documented subset: CD45RA+ positively selected. This sequence was found in a man in his late teens or twenties in good health. Some clones in this sample may be carry-over from other donors' samples. DNA for the CDR3: TGTGCCAGCAGTGAAGCTAGCGGGGGGTACAATGAGCAGTTCTTC. Translating gives CASSEASGGYNEQFF.